Presented here are 21 T cell receptor beta chains from one specimen sequenced in a study of T cells in Graves' hyperthyroidism and ophthalmopathy. Amplification yielded TCR beta CDR3 regions, with RNA transcripts as the source. HTBI primers drove first-round RT-PCR of the TCR CDR3. TCRdb re-derived calls from the multiplex PCR reads in MiXCR, one entry per CDR3 protein. The repertoire holds a few hundred thousand distinct CDR3 sequences, with less than 25% as singletons. Sequencing was carried out using blood. Source of these receptors: a man between 18 and 35 years old with Graves' hyperthyroidism.

This clonotype was detected many times. This chain connects TRBV7-8 to TRBJ1-4; D unclear. This CDR3 region has 14 residues. The germline CDR1 and CDR2 sequences are SGHVS and FQNEAQ. V lost 2 bases and J lost 8, with 12 bases in between. The CDR3 DNA is TGTGCCAGCAGCTTACCGGGTGAAGGGGAAAAACTGTTTTTT. As protein: CASSLPGEGEKLFF.

This clonotype was counted only a few times. The chain recombines TRBV28 with TRBJ2-2; D not certain. There are 13 residues in the CDR3. CDR1 MDHEN and CDR2 SYDVKM come from the germline V gene. The V end lost 7 bases, the J end lost 2 bases, and 8 bases lay between the germline ends. The CDR3 nucleotides read TGTGCCAGCACGGACGTTAACACCGGGGAGCTGTTTTTT. It codes for CASTDVNTGELFF.

Only a few counts were recorded for this clonotype. The gene calls are TRBV28 and TRBJ2-7; possibly TRBD2 for D (6 bases). This CDR3 is 14 amino acids long. Germline V gene sequence: CDR1 MDHEN, CDR2 SYDVKM. V was clipped by 1 base and J by 5 bases, with 12 bases between them. CDR3 coding DNA: TGTGCCAGCAGTTTATATGTAGGGGAGGACGAGCAGTACTTC. As protein: CASSLYVGEDEQYF.

In this sample, this clonotype turned up many times. The chain combines TRBV28 with TRBJ1-2, with 8 positions matching TRBD1. The CDR3 has 14 residues. CDR1 and CDR2 (germline): MDHEN, SYDVKM. The J segment lost 6 bases and the V segment lost 3 bases, leaving 6 bases of the junction unmatched. The CDR3 protein is CASSFRGLVHGYTF. For the CDR3, the DNA is TGTGCCAGCAGTTTCAGGGGGCTCGTCCATGGCTACACCTTC.

On this clonotype: A read error may explain this, as a much larger clone is one base away. The chain joins TRBV28 to TRBJ1-6; 8 bases agree with TRBD1. Trimming cost V 5 bases and J 7 bases; bases outside gene matches: 4. CDR1 is MDHEN and CDR2 is SYDVKM in the germline V gene. This CDR3 is built from 14 residues. The CDR3 reads CASSAGQDNSPLHF. The CDR3 DNA follows: TGTGCCAGCAGTGCGGGACAGGACAATTCACCCCTCCACTTT.

This clonotype was seen ten or more times. The chain carries TRBV5-6 and TRBJ1-2; D is undetermined. CDR3 length: 14 amino acids. V was clipped by 4 bases and J by 8 bases, with 18 bases between them. Germline CDR1 and CDR2: SGHDT and YYEEEE. DNA for the CDR3: TGTGCCAGCAGCCGCGGCAGGCCGCCTCGGGGCTACACCTTC. It encodes CASSRGRPPRGYTF.

This clonotype occurred many times. J is TRBJ1-1 and V is TRBV19; D perhaps matches TRBD1 (5 bases). Trimming left V 4 bases short and J 4 bases short, with 16 bases between. CDR1 is LNHDA and CDR2 is SQIVND in the germline V gene (reference sequence). The CDR3 runs 15 residues. CDR3: CASSRAPGIGTEAFF. As DNA, the CDR3 is TGTGCCAGTAGTAGGGCTCCAGGGATAGGCACTGAAGCTTTCTTT. Full variable domain (remainder filled in from reference TRBV19 and TRBJ1-1): DGGITQSPKYLFRKEGQNVTLSCEQNLNHDAMYWYRQDPGQGLRLIYYSQIVNDFQKGDIAEGYSVSREKKESFPLTVTSAQKNPTAFYLCASSRAPGIGTEAFFGQGTRLTVV.

Notes on this clonotype: This clone may be a read error of a much larger clone one base away. This CDR3 is CASKELADTGELCF. CDR3 DNA: TGTGCCAGTAAAGAACTAGCGGACACCGGGGAGCTGTGTTTT. J is TRBJ2-2 and V is TRBV19, with 8 bases fitting TRBD2. The CDR3 loop spans 14 amino acids. Germline lookup yields CDR1 LNHDA and CDR2 SQIVND (reference sequence).

This clonotype was counted many times. The chain uses TRBV2 and TRBJ1-1; no clear D. The CDR3 sequence is 13 residues long. Trimming pared 6 bases from V and 4 bases from J, leaving 12 bases between. Germline CDR1 and CDR2: SNHLY and FYNNEI. In DNA form, the CDR3 reads TGTGCCAGCAGCTCCGTAGAGACCACTGAAGCTTTCTTT. As protein: CASSSVETTEAFF. Looking up the rest from reference TRBV2 and TRBJ1-1 gives the full variable domain: EPEVTQTPSHQVTQMGQEVILRCVPISNHLYFYWYRQILGQKVEFLVSFYNNEISEKSEIFDDQFSVERPDGSNFTLKIRSTKLEDSAMYFCASSSVETTEAFFGQGTRLTVV.

The chain recombines TRBV6-1 with TRBJ2-2; TRBD2 might be the D (7 bases). CDR1 is MNHNS, CDR2 SASEGT, per germline. The V gene lost 4 bases and the J gene lost 2 bases, with 14 bases spanning the gap. The CDR3 spans 16 residues. This CDR3 is CASSAKGGLNTGELFF. In nucleotides, the CDR3 is TGTGCCAGCAGTGCTAAGGGGGGGCTAAACACCGGGGAGCTGTTTTTT.

This clonotype was observed many times. One end of the junction fails to match germline, which may point to a read error. The V and J genes are TRBV15 and TRBJ2-3; TRBD1 might be the D (6 bases). From germline, CDR1 is LNHNV and CDR2 YYDKDF (reference sequence). This CDR3 is built from 14 residues. The CDR3 loop is CATSREGGIDTQYF. CDR3 DNA sequence: TGTGCCACCAGCCGAGAAGGGGGTATAGATACGCAGTATTTT.

This clonotype has ten or more counts. The chain carries TRBV15 and TRBJ1-3; 8 bases line up with TRBD1. The CDR3 runs 15 residues. V gave up 5 bases and J gave up 3 bases; unmatched junction bases: 6. In germline, CDR1 is LNHNV, CDR2 YYDKDF (reference sequence). CDR3 DNA sequence: TGTGCCACCAGCCCCCAGACAGGGGTTGGAAACACCATATATTTT. This translates into CATSPQTGVGNTIYF.

In this sample, this clonotype turned up many times. The chain uses TRBV20-1 and TRBJ1-1; 8 bases are a match to TRBD1. Germline CDR1 is DFQATT and CDR2 is SNEGSKA (reference sequence). CDR3 length: 13 amino acids. The ends lost 5 bases at V and 5 bases at J; junction bases unmatched: 7. CDR3 DNA sequence: TGCAGTGCTCCCCGACAGGGGTGGACTGAAGCTTTCTTT. It yields the protein CSAPRQGWTEAFF.

The chain employs TRBV30 and TRBJ1-2, with no clear D. Deletions cut 0 bases from V and 10 bases from J, with 9 bases between. This CDR3 has 11 residues. Germline V gene data show CDR1 as GTSNPN and CDR2 as SVGIG (reference sequence). CDR3 DNA sequence: TGTGCCTGGAGTGTGGGGAGTGACTACACCTTC. Translating gives CAWSVGSDYTF.

This clonotype was detected ten times or more. The chain is built from TRBV6-1 and TRBJ2-5, with 10 positions matching TRBD1. CDR3 size: 11 residues. Per germline, CDR1 MNHNS and CDR2 SASEGT. Losses at the gene ends were 11 bases for V and 4 bases for J; bases not matched to a gene: 1. The CDR3 spells CAGDRGETQYF. The CDR3 coding sequence is TGTGCCGGGGACAGGGGAGAGACCCAGTACTTC.

The sample holds a few counts of this clonotype. The V gene is TRBV7-2, the J gene TRBJ2-5; no clear D gene. CDR3 size: 13 residues. V lost 3 bases and J lost 5, with 10 bases in between. Germline assignment: CDR1 SGHTA and CDR2 FQGNSA. CDR3 sequence: CASSLIPRETQYF. Here the CDR3 DNA reads TGTGCCAGCAGCTTGATTCCGCGGGAGACCCAGTACTTC.

This chain links TRBV6-1 with TRBJ2-7; weak D call: TRBD2 (7 bases). This CDR3 has 14 amino acids. V lost 8 bases and J lost 7, with 21 bases in between. Germline V gene sequence: CDR1 MNHNS, CDR2 SASEGT. CDR3 in amino acids: CASGEDRRRGEQYF. The CDR3 nucleotides read TGTGCCAGCGGGGAGGACAGACGGCGGGGGGAGCAGTACTTC.

The table lists this clonotype with many counts. The rearrangement uses TRBV10-3 and TRBJ2-4; the D gene could be TRBD1 or TRBD2 (6 bases each). Germline loops: CDR1 ENHRY, CDR2 SYGVKD. The V and J ends lost 4 bases and 8 bases respectively, with 12 bases between them. The CDR3 has 13 residues. This CDR3 is CAISAGADYIQYF. In nucleotides, the CDR3 is TGTGCCATCAGTGCGGGGGCTGACTACATTCAGTACTTC.

This clonotype occurred a few times. J is TRBJ2-7 and V is TRBV5-1; D gene unclear. V was trimmed by 0 bases and J by 0 bases, leaving 10 bases between them. Germline assignment: CDR1 SGHRS and CDR2 YFSETQ. The length of the CDR3 is 15 residues. The chain's CDR3 is CASSLDTASSYEQYF. CDR3 DNA sequence: TGCGCCAGCAGCTTGGATACGGCTAGCTCCTACGAGCAGTACTTC.

Remarks on this clonotype: Possible read error: a much larger clone is one base away. V and J are TRBV6-2 or TRBV6-3 and TRBJ2-5; a weak D match, TRBD1 (6 bases). Per the germline V gene, CDR1 is MNHEY and CDR2 is SVGEGT. This CDR3 is built from 19 residues. Trimming removed 2 bases at V and 5 bases at J, with 27 bases between. The CDR3 DNA sequence: TGTGCCAGCAGTTACCCAAACAAGCCCGAGACAGGTGTATTGGAGACCCAGTACTTC. Its translation is CASSYPNKPETGVLETQYF.

This clonotype occurred a few times. The CDR3, as DNA: TGCGCCAGCAGCCTAGCACTGGGGGCCGGGGAGCTGTTTTTT. It specifies CASSLALGAGELFF. The chain employs TRBV5-1 and TRBJ2-2, with D tentatively TRBD1 or TRBD2 (5 bases each). Germline V gives CDR1 SGHRS, CDR2 YFSETQ. The CDR3 is 14 residues long. V shed 4 bases and J shed 6 bases, with 13 bases lying between them.